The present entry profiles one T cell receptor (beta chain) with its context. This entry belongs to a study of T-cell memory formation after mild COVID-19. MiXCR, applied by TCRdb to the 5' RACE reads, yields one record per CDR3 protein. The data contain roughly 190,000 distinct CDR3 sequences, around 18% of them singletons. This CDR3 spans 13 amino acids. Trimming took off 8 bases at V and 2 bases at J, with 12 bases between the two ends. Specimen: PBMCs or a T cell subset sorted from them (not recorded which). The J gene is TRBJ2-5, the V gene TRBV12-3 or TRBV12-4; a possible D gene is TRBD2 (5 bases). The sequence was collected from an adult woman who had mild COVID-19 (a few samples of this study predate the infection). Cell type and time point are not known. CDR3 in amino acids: CASVATGQETQYF. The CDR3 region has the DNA TGTGCCAGCGTAGCCACGGGACAAGAGACCCAGTACTTC.